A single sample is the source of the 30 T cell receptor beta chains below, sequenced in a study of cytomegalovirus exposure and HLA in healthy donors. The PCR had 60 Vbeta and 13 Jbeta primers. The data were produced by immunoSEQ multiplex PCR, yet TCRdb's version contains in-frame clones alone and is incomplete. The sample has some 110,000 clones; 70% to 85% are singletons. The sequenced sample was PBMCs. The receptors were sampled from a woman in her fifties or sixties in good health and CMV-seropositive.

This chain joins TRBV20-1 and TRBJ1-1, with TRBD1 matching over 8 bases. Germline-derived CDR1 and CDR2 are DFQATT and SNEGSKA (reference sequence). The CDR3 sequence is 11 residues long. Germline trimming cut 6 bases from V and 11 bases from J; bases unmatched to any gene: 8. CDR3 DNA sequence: TGCAGTGCGGACAGGGCAAGGGAGGCTTTCTTT. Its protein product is CSADRAREAFF.

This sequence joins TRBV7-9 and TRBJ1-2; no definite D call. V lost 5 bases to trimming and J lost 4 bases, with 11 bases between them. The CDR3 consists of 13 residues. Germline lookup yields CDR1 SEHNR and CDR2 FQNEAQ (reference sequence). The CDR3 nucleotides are TGTGCCAGCAGCCTCGGACGGGGCTATGGCTACACCTTC. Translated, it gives CASSLGRGYGYTF.

The CDR3 region is CASSGRAGGYDRNQPQHF. The CDR3 DNA is TGTGCCAGCAGTGGACGGGCAGGGGGCTATGATCGCAATCAGCCCCAGCATTTT. V usage is TRBV2 and J usage is TRBJ1-5, with TRBD1 matching 8 bases. The CDR3 spans 18 residues. V dropped 4 bases and J dropped 2; count of bases not matched to a gene: 13. From germline, CDR1 is SNHLY and CDR2 FYNNEI.

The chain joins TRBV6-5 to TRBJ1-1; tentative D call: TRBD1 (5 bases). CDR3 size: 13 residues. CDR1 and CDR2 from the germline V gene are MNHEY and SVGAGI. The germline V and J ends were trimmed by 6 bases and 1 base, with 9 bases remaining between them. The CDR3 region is CASRGGGNTEAFF. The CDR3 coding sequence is TGTGCCAGCAGGGGGGGTGGGAACACTGAAGCTTTCTTT.

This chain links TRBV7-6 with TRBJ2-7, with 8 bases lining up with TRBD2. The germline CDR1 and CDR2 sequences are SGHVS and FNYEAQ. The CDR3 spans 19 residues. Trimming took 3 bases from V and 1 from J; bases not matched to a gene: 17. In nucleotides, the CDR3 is TGTGCCAGCAGCTTTTCACCCCCTGCTGGGCGGGGGGAGTCCTACGAGCAGTACTTC. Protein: CASSFSPPAGRGESYEQYF.

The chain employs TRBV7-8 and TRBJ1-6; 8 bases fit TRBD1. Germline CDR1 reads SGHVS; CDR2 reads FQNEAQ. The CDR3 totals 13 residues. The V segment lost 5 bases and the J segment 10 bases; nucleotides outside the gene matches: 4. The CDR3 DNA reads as TGTGCCAGCAGCACGGACAGGGAATCACCCCTCCACTTT. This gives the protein CASSTDRESPLHF.

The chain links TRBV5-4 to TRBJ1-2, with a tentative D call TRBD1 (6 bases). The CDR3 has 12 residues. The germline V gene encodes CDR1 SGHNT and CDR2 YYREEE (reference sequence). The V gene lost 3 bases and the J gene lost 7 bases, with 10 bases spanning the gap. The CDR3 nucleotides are TGTGCCAGCAGCTCGGACAGTCGTGGCTACACCTTC. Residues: CASSSDSRGYTF.

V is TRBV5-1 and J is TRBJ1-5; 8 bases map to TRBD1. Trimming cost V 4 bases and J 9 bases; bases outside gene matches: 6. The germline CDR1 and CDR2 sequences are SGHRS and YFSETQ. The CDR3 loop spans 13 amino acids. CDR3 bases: TGCGCCAGCAGCCCCGACAGGGGTGGGCCCCAGCATTTT. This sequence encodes CASSPDRGGPQHF.

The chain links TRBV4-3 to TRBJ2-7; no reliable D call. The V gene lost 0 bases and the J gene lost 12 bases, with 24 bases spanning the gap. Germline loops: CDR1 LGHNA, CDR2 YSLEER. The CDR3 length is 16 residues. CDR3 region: CASSQDYSTPGKTWYF. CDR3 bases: TGCGCCAGCAGCCAAGATTATTCTACGCCTGGCAAGACATGGTACTTC.

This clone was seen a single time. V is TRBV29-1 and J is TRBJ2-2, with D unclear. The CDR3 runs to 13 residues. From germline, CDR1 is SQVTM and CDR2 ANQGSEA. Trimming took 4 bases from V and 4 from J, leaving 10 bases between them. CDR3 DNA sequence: TGCAGCGTTGCGACCCCAGGCACCGGGGAGCTGTTTTTT. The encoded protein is CSVATPGTGELFF.

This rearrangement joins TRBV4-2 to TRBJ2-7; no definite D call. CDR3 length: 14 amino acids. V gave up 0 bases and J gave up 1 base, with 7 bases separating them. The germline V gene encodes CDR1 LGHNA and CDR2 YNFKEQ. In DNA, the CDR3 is TGTGCCAGCAGCCAAGAGTCCAGTTCCTACGAGCAGTACTTC. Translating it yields CASSQESSSYEQYF.

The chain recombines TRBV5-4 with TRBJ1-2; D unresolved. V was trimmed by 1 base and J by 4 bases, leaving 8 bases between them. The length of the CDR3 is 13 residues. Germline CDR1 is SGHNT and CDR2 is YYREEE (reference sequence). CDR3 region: CASSLPAGYGYTF. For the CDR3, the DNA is TGTGCCAGCAGCTTGCCGGCGGGCTATGGCTACACCTTC.

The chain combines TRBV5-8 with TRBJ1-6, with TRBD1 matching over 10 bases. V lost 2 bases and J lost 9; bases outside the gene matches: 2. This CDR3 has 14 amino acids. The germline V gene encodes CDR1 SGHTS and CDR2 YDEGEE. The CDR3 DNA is TGTGCCAGCAGCTTCGGGACAGGGGTTTCACCCCTCCACTTT. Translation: CASSFGTGVSPLHF.

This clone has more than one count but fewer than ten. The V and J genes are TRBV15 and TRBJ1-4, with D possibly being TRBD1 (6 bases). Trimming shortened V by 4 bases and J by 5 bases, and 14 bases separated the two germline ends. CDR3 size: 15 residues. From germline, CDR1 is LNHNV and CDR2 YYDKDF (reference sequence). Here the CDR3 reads CATSTEDSVNEKLFF. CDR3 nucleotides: TGTGCCACCAGCACCGAGGACAGCGTCAATGAAAAACTGTTTTTT.

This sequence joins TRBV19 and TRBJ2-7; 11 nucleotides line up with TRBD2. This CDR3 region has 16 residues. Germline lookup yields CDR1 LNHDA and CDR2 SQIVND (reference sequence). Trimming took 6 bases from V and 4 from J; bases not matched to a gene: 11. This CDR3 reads CASSISGASGRYEQYF. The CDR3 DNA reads TGTGCCAGTAGCATTTCCGGGGCTAGCGGGAGGTACGAGCAGTACTTC.

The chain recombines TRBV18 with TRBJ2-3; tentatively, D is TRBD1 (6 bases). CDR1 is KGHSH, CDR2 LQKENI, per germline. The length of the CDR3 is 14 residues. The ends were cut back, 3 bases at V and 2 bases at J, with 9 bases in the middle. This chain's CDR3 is CASSPTGFTDTQYF. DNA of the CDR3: TGTGCCAGCTCACCTACAGGGTTCACAGATACGCAGTATTTT.

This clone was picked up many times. In DNA form, the CDR3 reads TGTGCCAGCAGCTTGGCTGTTTCGGCTAGCGGGAGGTCCCCCTACGAGCAGTACTTC. This codes for CASSLAVSASGRSPYEQYF. The V and J genes are TRBV5-4 and TRBJ2-7; 11 nucleotides line up with TRBD2. The CDR3 covers 19 residues. Germline V gives CDR1 SGHNT, CDR2 YYREEE (reference sequence). The V and J ends lost 0 bases and 2 bases, in that order; junction bases with no gene match: 13.

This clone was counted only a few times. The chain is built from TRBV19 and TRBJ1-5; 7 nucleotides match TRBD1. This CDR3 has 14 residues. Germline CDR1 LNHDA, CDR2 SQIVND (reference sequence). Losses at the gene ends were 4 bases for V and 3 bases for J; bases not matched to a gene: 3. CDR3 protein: CASSSTGVNQPQHF. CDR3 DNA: TGTGCCAGTAGTAGTACAGGGGTCAATCAGCCCCAGCATTTT.

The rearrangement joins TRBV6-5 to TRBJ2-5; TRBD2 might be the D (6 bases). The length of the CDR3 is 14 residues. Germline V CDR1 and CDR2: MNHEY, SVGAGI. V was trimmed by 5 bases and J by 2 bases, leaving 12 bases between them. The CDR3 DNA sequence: TGTGCCAGCAGTATTAGCGGAGAGCAAGAGACCCAGTACTTC. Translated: CASSISGEQETQYF.

CDR3 region: CASSPGFLYGYTF. The CDR3 nucleotides are TGTGCCAGCAGCCCAGGGTTTCTCTATGGCTACACCTTC. The rearrangement links TRBV27 to TRBJ1-2; weak D call: TRBD1 (5 bases). With 6 bases removed from V and 4 bases from J, the gap between germline ends came to 12 bases. Germline V CDR1 and CDR2: MNHEY, SMNVEV (reference sequence). This CDR3 comprises 13 residues.

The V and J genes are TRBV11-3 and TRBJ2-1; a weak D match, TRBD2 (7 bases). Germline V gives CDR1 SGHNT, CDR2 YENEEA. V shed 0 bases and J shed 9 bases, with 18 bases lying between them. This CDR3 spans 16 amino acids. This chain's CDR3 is CASSLENTGGRAEQFF. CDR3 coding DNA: TGTGCCAGCAGCTTAGAAAATACGGGGGGCCGGGCTGAGCAGTTCTTC.

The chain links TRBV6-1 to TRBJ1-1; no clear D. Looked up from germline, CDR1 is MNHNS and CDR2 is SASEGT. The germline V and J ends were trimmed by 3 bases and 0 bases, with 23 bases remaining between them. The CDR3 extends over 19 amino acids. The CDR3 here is CASSDYSGFSPDMNTEAFF. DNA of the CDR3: TGTGCCAGCAGTGACTACTCGGGGTTCTCGCCAGATATGAACACTGAAGCTTTCTTT.

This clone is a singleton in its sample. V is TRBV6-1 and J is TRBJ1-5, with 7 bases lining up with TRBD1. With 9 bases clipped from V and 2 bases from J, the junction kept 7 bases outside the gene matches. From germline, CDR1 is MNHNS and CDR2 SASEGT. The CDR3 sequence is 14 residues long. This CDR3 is CASYPGQGNQPQHF. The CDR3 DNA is TGTGCCAGTTATCCTGGACAGGGCAATCAGCCCCAGCATTTT.

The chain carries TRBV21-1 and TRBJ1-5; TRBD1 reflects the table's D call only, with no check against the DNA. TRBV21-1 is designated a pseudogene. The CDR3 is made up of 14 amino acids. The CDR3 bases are TGTGCCAGCAGCAATCGGACATCAAATCAGCCCCAGCATTTT. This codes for CASSNRTSNQPQHF.

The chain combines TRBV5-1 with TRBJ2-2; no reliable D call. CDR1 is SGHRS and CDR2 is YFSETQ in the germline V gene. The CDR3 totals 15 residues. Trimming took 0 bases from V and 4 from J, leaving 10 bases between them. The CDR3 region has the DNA TGCGCCAGCAGCTTGGGAGGTTCGTTCACCGGGGAGCTGTTTTTT. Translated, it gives CASSLGGSFTGELFF.

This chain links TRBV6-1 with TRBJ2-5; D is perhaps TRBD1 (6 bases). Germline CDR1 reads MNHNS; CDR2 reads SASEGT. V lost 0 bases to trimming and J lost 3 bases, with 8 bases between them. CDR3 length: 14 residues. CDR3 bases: TGTGCCAGCAGTGAAGCAGGGGGTGAAGAGACCCAGTACTTC. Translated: CASSEAGGEETQYF.

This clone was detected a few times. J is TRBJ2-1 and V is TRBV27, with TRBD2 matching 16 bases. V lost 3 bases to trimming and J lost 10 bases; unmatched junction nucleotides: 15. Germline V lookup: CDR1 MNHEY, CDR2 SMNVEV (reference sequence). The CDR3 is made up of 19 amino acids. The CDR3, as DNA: TGTGCCAGCAGTTTCGCCGGTAGAGGGACTAGCGGGAGGGATAACGAGCAGTTCTTC. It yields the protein CASSFAGRGTSGRDNEQFF.

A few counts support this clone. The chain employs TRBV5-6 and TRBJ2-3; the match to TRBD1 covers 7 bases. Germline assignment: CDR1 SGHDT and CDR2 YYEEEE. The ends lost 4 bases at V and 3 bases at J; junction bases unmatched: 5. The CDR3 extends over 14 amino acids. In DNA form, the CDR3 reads TGTGCCAGCAGCCAGGGGGACCGGACAGATACGCAGTATTTT. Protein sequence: CASSQGDRTDTQYF.

The CDR3 nucleotides read TGTGCCATCAGAGGGGGGGCGGACTATGGCTACACCTTC. Protein: CAIRGGADYGYTF. The J gene is TRBJ1-2, the V gene TRBV10-3; D perhaps matches TRBD1 (6 bases). This CDR3 has 13 residues. In germline, CDR1 is ENHRY, CDR2 SYGVKD. The germline V and J ends were trimmed by 6 bases and 3 bases, with 11 bases remaining between them.

CDR3 loop: CASSPGTGSYGEQYF. CDR3 in DNA: TGTGCCAGCAGTCCCGGGACAGGGTCTTATGGCGAGCAGTACTTC. The chain recombines TRBV6-5 with TRBJ2-7; 9 nucleotides match TRBD1. Germline loops: CDR1 MNHEY, CDR2 SVGAGI. Unmatched junction bases numbered 11, after V lost 5 bases and J lost 6 bases. The CDR3 has 15 amino acids.